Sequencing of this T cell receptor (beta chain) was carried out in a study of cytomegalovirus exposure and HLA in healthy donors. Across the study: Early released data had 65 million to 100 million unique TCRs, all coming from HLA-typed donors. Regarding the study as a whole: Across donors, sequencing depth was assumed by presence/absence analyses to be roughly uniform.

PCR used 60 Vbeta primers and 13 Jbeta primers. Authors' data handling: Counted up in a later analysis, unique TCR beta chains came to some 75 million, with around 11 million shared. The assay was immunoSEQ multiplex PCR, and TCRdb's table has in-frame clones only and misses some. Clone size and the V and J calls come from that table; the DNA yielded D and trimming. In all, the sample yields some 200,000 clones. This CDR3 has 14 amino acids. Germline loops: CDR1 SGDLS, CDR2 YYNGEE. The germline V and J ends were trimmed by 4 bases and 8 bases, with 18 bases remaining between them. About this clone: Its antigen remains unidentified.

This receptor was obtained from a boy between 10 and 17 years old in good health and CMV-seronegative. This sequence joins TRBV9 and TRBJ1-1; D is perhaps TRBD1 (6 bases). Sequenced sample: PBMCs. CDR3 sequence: CASSSPLGAAEAFF. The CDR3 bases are TGTGCCAGCAGCTCCCCTTTGGGGGCAGCGGAAGCTTTCTTT.